What follows are 14 T cell receptor beta chains derived from one specimen sequenced in a study of cytomegalovirus exposure and HLA in healthy donors. Researchers ran the PCR with 60 Vbeta and 13 Jbeta primers. Clones were read by immunoSEQ multiplex PCR, and TCRdb kept only the in-frame ones, dropping some. Of fewer than 90,000 clones detected, roughly 76% appear once; the ten largest clones hold just over 1.4%. The sequenced material came from PBMCs. These receptors came from a male donor in good health and CMV-seronegative.

This CDR3 reads CAWSGPTVNTEAFF. CDR3 sequence (DNA): TGTGCCTGGAGTGGACCTACAGTGAACACTGAAGCTTTCTTT. The chain joins TRBV30 to TRBJ1-1; D is undetermined. V lost 1 base and J lost 0, with 9 bases in between. The CDR3 spans 14 residues. Germline-derived CDR1 and CDR2 are GTSNPN and SVGIG (reference sequence).

The chain employs TRBV27 and TRBJ1-2; D gene uncertain. CDR1 is MNHEY, CDR2 SMNVEV, per germline (reference sequence). Trimming took off 3 bases at V and 4 bases at J, with 15 bases between the two ends. There are 15 residues in the CDR3. The CDR3 reads CASSLQREVFYGYTF. Written as DNA, the CDR3 is TGTGCCAGCAGTTTGCAGAGAGAGGTTTTCTATGGCTACACCTTC.

V usage is TRBV28 and J usage is TRBJ2-7, with 9 nucleotides matching TRBD2. J lost 4 bases, V lost 6 bases, and 13 bases had no gene match. The CDR3 is 16 residues long. Germline CDR1 reads MDHEN; CDR2 reads SYDVKM. For the CDR3, the DNA is TGTGCCAGCAGCCTAGCGGGGACGAGGCGGGTATACGAGCAGTACTTC. Encoded protein: CASSLAGTRRVYEQYF.

The CDR3 is CSVGSGESTEAFF. The CDR3 DNA reads as TGCAGCGTTGGGTCAGGGGAAAGCACTGAAGCTTTCTTT. This chain connects TRBV29-1 to TRBJ1-1; weak D call: TRBD1 (6 bases). The V end was cut by 4 bases, the J end by 4 bases, with 13 bases between. Germline V gene data show CDR1 as SQVTM and CDR2 as ANQGSEA. The CDR3 is made up of 13 amino acids.

V usage is TRBV7-7 and J usage is TRBJ2-2; weak D call: TRBD2 (6 bases). The V end was cut by 4 bases, the J end by 4 bases, with 7 bases between. Per germline, CDR1 SSHAT and CDR2 FNYEAQ (reference sequence). The CDR3 totals 13 residues. In nucleotides, the CDR3 is TGTGCCAGCAGCTCGGGACTCACCGGGGAGCTGTTTTTT. Translating gives CASSSGLTGELFF.

The rearrangement uses TRBV6-1 and TRBJ1-1; 7 positions agree with TRBD1. After removal of 5 bases from V and 11 bases from J, the junction contained 11 bases not matched to a gene. Germline CDR1 reads MNHNS; CDR2 reads SASEGT. This CDR3 is 13 amino acids long. Written as DNA, the CDR3 is TGTGCCAGCAGTTCGTACAGGGGCCTAGGGGCTTTCTTT. Its translation: CASSSYRGLGAFF.

The rearrangement links TRBV4-3 to TRBJ1-2, with D tentatively TRBD1 (5 bases). CDR3 size: 13 residues. CDR1 is LGHNA, CDR2 YSLEER, per germline. The V and J ends lost 1 base and 6 bases respectively, with 9 bases between them. Here the CDR3 DNA reads TGCGCCAGCAGCCAAGGTGAAGGGGATGGCTACACCTTC. Its protein is CASSQGEGDGYTF.

In its sample, this clone was seen a few times. This chain links TRBV4-1 with TRBJ1-1, with 9 bases lining up with TRBD1. V trimming: 3 bases; J trimming: 5 bases; junction bases outside the gene matches: 7. The CDR3 loop spans 15 amino acids. Germline CDR1 is MGHRA and CDR2 is YSYEKL. The CDR3 loop reads CASSQAYRGRTEAFF. The DNA for the CDR3 is TGCGCCAGCAGCCAGGCCTACAGGGGGCGAACTGAAGCTTTCTTT.

V usage is TRBV6-1 and J usage is TRBJ1-4; TRBD1 is a possible D gene (6 bases). Trimming stripped 2 bases from V and 8 bases from J, with 15 bases between. CDR3 length: 15 amino acids. Germline V gives CDR1 MNHNS, CDR2 SASEGT. The CDR3 DNA follows: TGTGCCAGCAGTGAATCACAGGGTAAAGCGGAAAAACTGTTTTTT. Its protein product is CASSESQGKAEKLFF.

The chain uses TRBV4-3 and TRBJ1-4, with D hard to call. Germline V gene sequence: CDR1 LGHNA, CDR2 YSLEER. V lost 0 bases, J lost 4 bases, and 6 bases lay in between. CDR3 length: 14 residues. In DNA, the CDR3 is TGCGCCAGCAGCCAAGACAGGAATAATGAAAAACTGTTTTTT. This codes for CASSQDRNNEKLFF.

This chain uses TRBV7-2 with TRBJ2-5, with 7 bases fitting TRBD1. The CDR3 contains 14 residues. After removal of 4 bases from V and 5 bases from J, the junction contained 7 bases not matched to a gene. Germline assignment: CDR1 SGHTA and CDR2 FQGNSA. CDR3 coding DNA: TGTGCCAGCAGCTCGGACAGGTTTAAGGAGACCCAGTACTTC. Encoded protein: CASSSDRFKETQYF. The whole variable domain, remainder taken from reference TRBV7-2 and TRBJ2-5, is GAGVSQSPSNKVTEKGKDVELRCDPISGHTALYWYRQSLGQGLEFLIYFQGNSAPDKSGLPSDRFSAERTGGSVSTLTIQRTQQEDSAVYLCASSSDRFKETQYFGPGTRLLVL.

The chain is built from TRBV11-2 and TRBJ1-5; no clear D. CDR3 length equals 14 residues. V lost 2 bases and J 7 bases, leaving 12 bases between the germline ends. CDR1 is SGHAT and CDR2 is FQNNGV in the germline V gene. The CDR3 sequence is CASSLSGEKQPQHF. DNA of the CDR3: TGTGCCAGCAGCTTAAGCGGTGAAAAACAGCCCCAGCATTTT.

The rearrangement links TRBV6-5 to TRBJ1-4, with D perhaps TRBD1 (5 bases). This CDR3 region has 13 residues. The germline gives CDR1 MNHEY, CDR2 SVGAGI. V dropped 5 bases and J dropped 8 bases, with 12 bases sitting between them. CDR3 protein: CASSHQQAEKLFF. The DNA for the CDR3 is TGTGCCAGCAGTCACCAACAGGCCGAAAAACTGTTTTTT.

This clone was recorded a few times. The chain employs TRBV11-3 and TRBJ1-1; D is ambiguous. This CDR3 has 13 amino acids. Germline lookup yields CDR1 SGHNT and CDR2 YENEEA. V was trimmed by 3 bases and J by 1 base, leaving 6 bases between them. This CDR3 is CASSFRGNTEAFF. CDR3 coding DNA: TGTGCCAGCAGCTTTAGAGGGAACACTGAAGCTTTCTTT.